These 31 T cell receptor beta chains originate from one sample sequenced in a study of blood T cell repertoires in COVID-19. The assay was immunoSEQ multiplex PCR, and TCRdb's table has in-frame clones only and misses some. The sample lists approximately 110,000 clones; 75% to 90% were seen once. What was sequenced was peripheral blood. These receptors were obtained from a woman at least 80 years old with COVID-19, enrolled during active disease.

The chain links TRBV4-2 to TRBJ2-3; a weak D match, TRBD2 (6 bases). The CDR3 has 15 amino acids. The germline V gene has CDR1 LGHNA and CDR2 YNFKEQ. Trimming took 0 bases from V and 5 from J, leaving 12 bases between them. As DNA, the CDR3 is TGTGCCAGCAGCCAAGAAGGACGGGAGATAGATACGCAGTATTTT. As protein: CASSQEGREIDTQYF.

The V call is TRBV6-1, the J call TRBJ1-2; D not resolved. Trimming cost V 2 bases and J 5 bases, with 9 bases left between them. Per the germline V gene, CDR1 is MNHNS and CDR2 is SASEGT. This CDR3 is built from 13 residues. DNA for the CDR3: TGTGCCAGCAGTGAACTGGCCTTGTATGGCTACACCTTC. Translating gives CASSELALYGYTF.

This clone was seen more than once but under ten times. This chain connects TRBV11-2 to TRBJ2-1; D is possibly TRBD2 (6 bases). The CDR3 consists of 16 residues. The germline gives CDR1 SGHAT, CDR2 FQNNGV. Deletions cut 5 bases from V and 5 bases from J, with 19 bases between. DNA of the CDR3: TGTGCCAGCAGCCCGGGCCTCTTAGCGGAAGACAATGAGCAGTTCTTC. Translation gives CASSPGLLAEDNEQFF.

The CDR3 DNA reads TGTGCCAGCTCACCAAGCAAAGGAGGGGCCCTGAGCGAGCAGTACTTC. It encodes CASSPSKGGALSEQYF. The chain recombines TRBV18 with TRBJ2-7, with a weak D call TRBD2 (6 bases). V was pared by 2 bases and J by 6 bases, with 20 bases between. Germline V gene data show CDR1 as KGHSH and CDR2 as LQKENI. The CDR3 is made up of 16 amino acids.

The CDR3 nucleotides are TGTGCCAGCAGCACTAGGGCGGGAGGGTCCTACAATGAGCAGTTCTTC. This translates into CASSTRAGGSYNEQFF. The chain links TRBV6-2 or TRBV6-3 to TRBJ2-1, with 9 nucleotides matching TRBD2. V lost 6 bases, J lost 1 base, and 7 bases stayed unmatched. Looked up from germline, CDR1 is MNHEY and CDR2 is SVGEGT. The CDR3 sequence is 16 residues long.

CDR3 DNA: TGTGCCACCAGTGATTCCTTAGGCCGGGACAGGGGCACGGAAAAACTGTTTTTT. As protein: CATSDSLGRDRGTEKLFF. This chain connects TRBV24-1 to TRBJ1-4, with 10 bases that match TRBD1. V shed 2 bases and J 8 bases; nucleotides not matched to a gene: 13. The CDR3 totals 18 residues. The germline V gene encodes CDR1 KGHDR and CDR2 SFDVKD.

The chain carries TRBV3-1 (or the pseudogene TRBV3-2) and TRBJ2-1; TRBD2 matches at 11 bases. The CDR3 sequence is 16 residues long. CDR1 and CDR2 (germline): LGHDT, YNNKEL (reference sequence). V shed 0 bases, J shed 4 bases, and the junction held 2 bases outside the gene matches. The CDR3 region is CASSQEGLAAYNEQFF. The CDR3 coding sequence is TGTGCCAGCAGCCAAGAGGGACTAGCGGCATACAATGAGCAGTTCTTC.

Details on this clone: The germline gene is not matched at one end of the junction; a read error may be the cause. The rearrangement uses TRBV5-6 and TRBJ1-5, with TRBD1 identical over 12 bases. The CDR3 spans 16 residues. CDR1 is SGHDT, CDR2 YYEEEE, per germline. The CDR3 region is CASSPSGTGGNQPQHF. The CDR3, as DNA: TGTGCCAGCAGCCCCTCCGGGACAGGGGGCAACCAGCCCCAGCATTTT.

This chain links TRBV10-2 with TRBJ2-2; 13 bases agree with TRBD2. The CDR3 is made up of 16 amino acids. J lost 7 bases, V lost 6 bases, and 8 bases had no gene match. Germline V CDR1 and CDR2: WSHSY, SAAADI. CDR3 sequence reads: CASSILAGGPNGELFF. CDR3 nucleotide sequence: TGCGCCAGCAGCATACTAGCGGGAGGGCCTAACGGGGAGCTGTTTTTT.

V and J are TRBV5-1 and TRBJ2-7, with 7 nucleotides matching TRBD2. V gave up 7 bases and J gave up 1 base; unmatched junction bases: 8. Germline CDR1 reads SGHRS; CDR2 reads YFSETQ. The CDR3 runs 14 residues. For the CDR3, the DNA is TGCGCCAGCGGGGAGGGCTCTCCGTCCTACGAGCAGTACTTC. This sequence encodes CASGEGSPSYEQYF.

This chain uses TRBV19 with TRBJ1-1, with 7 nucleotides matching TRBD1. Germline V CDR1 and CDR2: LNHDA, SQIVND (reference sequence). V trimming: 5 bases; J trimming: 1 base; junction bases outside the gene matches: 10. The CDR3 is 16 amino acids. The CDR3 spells CASSSRTGGGNTEAFF. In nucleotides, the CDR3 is TGTGCCAGTAGTTCCAGGACAGGCGGTGGGAACACTGAAGCTTTCTTT.

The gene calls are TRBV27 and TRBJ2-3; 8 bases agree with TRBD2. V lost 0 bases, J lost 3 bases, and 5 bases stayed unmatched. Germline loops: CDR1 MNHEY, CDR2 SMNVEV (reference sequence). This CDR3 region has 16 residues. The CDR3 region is CASSLSPSGSTDTQYF. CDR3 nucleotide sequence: TGTGCCAGCAGTTTATCCCCGAGCGGGAGTACAGATACGCAGTATTTT.

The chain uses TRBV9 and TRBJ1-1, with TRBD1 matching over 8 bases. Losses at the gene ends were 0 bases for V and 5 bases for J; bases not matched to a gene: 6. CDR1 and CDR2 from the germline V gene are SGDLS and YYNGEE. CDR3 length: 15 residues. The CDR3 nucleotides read TGTGCCAGCAGCGTAGCTAACACAGGGGGGACTGAAGCTTTCTTT. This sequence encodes CASSVANTGGTEAFF.

This CDR3 reads CASRDIATNEKLFF. CDR3 nucleotides: TGCGCCAGCCGTGATATAGCAACTAATGAAAAACTGTTTTTT. The chain is built from TRBV5-1 and TRBJ1-4, with D hard to call. CDR3 length: 14 residues. Germline V gene lookup returns CDR1 SGHRS and CDR2 YFSETQ. V shed 7 bases and J shed 0 bases, with 10 bases lying between them. Complete variable domain (other parts from reference TRBV5-1 and TRBJ1-4): KAGVTQTPRYLIKTRGQQVTLSCSPISGHRSVSWYQQTPGQGLQFLFEYFSETQRNKGNFPGRFSGRQFSNSRSEMNVSTLELGDSALYLCASRDIATNEKLFFGSGTQLSVL.

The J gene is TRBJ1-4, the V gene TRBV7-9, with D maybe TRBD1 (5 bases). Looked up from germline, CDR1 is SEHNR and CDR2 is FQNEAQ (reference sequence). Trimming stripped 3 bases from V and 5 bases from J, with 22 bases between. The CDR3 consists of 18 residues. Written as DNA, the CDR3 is TGTGCCAGCAGCTTTGGGTCCGGAGGGACCAATAAAAATGAAAAACTGTTTTTT. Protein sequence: CASSFGSGGTNKNEKLFF. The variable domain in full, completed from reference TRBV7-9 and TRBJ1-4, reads DTGVSQNPRHKITKRGQNVTFRCDPISEHNRLYWYRQTLGQGPEFLTYFQNEAQLEKSRLLSDRFSAERPKGSFSTLEIQRTEQGDSAMYLCASSFGSGGTNKNEKLFFGSGTQLSVL.

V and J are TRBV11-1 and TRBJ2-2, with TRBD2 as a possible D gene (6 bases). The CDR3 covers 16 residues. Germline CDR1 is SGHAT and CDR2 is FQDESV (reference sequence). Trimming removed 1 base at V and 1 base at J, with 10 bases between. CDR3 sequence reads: CASSLGRGLNTGELFF. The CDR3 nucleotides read TGTGCCAGCAGCTTAGGGAGGGGCCTGAACACCGGGGAGCTGTTTTTT.

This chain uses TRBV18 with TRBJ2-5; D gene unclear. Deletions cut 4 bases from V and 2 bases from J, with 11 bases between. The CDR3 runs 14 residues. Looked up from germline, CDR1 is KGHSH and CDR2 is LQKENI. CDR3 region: CASSQRVKQETQYF. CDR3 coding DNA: TGTGCCAGCTCACAACGGGTAAAACAAGAGACCCAGTACTTC.

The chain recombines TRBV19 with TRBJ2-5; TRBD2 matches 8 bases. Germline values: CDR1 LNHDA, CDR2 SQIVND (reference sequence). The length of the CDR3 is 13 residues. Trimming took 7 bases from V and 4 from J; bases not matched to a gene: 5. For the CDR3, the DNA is TGTGCCAGTACCGGGAGGGCTGGAGAGACCCAGTACTTC. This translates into CASTGRAGETQYF.

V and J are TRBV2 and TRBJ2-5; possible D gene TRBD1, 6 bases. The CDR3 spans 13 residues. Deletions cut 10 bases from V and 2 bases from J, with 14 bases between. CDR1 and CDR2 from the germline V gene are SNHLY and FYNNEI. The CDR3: CATTGQTQETQYF. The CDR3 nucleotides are TGTGCCACCACGGGACAAACACAAGAGACCCAGTACTTC.

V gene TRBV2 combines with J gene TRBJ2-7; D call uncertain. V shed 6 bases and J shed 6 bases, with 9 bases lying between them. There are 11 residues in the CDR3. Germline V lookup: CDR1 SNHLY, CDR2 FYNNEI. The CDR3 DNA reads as TGTGCCAGCAGCGATCGACTCGAGCAGTACTTC. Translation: CASSDRLEQYF.

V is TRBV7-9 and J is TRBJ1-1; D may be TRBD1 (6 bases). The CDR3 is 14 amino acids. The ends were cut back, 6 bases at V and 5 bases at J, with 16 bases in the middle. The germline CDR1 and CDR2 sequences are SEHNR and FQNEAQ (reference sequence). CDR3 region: CASSPGGLGTEAFF. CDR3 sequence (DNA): TGTGCCAGCAGTCCCGGGGGGCTGGGGACTGAAGCTTTCTTT.

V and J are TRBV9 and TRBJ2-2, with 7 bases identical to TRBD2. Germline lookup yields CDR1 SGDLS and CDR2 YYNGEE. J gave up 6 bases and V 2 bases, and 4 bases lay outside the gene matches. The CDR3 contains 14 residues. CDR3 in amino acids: CASSVAGEAGELFF. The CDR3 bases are TGTGCCAGCAGCGTGGCGGGAGAGGCCGGGGAGCTGTTTTTT.

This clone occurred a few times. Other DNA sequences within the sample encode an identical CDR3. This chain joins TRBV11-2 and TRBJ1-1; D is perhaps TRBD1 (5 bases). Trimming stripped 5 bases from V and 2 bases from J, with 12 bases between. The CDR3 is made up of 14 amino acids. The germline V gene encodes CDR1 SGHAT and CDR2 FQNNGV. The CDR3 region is CASSLGGGNTEAFF. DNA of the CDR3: TGTGCCAGCAGCCTCGGGGGGGGAAACACTGAAGCTTTCTTT.

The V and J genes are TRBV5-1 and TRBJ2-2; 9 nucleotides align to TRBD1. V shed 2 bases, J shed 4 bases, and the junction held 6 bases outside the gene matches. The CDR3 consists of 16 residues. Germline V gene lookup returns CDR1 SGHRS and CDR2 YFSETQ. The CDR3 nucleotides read TGCGCCAGCAGCTTACAGGGGGCGCCGGGCACCGGGGAGCTGTTTTTT. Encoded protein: CASSLQGAPGTGELFF.

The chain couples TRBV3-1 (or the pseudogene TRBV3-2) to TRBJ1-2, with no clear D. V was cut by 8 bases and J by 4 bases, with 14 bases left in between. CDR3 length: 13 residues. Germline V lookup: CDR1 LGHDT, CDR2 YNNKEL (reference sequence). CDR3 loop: CASLDRGSYGYTF. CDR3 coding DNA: TGTGCCAGCTTAGATCGGGGAAGCTATGGCTACACCTTC.

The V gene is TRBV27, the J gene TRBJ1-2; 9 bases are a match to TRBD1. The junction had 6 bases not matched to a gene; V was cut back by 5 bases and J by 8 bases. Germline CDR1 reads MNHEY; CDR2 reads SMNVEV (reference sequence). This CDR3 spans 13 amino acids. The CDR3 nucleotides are TGTGCCAGCAGTGCACAGGGGGCGGGAGGCTACACCTTC. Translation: CASSAQGAGGYTF.

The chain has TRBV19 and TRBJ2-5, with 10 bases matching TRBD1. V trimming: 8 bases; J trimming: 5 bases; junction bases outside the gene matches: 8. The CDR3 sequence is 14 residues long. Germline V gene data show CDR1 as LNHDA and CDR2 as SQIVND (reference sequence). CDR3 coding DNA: TGTGCCAGTTCCGGGACAGGGGTAGGCGAGACCCAGTACTTC. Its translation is CASSGTGVGETQYF.

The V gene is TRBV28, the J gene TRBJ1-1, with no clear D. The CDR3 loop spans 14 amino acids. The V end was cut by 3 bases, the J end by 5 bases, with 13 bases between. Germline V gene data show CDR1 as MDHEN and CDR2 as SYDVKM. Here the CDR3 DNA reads TGTGCCAGCAGTTTCCAGACGCAGGCAACTGAAGCTTTCTTT. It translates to CASSFQTQATEAFF. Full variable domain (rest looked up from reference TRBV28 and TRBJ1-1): DVKVTQSSRYLVKRTGEKVFLECVQDMDHENMFWYRQDPGLGLRLIYFSYDVKMKEKGDIPEGYSVSREKKERFSLILESASTNQTSMYLCASSFQTQATEAFFGQGTRLTVV.

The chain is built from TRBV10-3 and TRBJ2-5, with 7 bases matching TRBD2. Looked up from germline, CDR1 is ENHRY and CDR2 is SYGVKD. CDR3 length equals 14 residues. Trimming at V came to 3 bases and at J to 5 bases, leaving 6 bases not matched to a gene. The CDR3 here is CAISEAGTGETQYF. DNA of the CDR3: TGTGCCATCAGTGAAGCGGGGACGGGTGAGACCCAGTACTTC.

CDR3 in amino acids: CASMGGTGGSNQPQHF. Here the CDR3 DNA reads TGTGCCAGCATGGGGGGTACAGGGGGCAGCAATCAGCCCCAGCATTTT. This chain links TRBV2 with TRBJ1-5; 9 nucleotides align to TRBD1. Trimming removed 7 bases from V and 1 base from J; junction bases left unmatched: 8. The germline CDR1 and CDR2 sequences are SNHLY and FYNNEI. The CDR3 contains 16 residues.

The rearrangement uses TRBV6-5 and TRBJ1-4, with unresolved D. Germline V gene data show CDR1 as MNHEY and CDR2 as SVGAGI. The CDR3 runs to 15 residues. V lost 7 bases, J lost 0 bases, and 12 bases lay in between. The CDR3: CASTNSYATNEKLFF. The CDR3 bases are TGTGCCAGCACGAACTCCTACGCAACTAATGAAAAACTGTTTTTT.